The present TCR beta chain was sequenced within a study of T cell responses to AZD1222 COVID-19 vaccine. Notes on the study in general: The study found vaccine-associated CD4 TCRs spanning spike, dominant at 160-218 and 743-854. Possibly, clonal diversity was underestimated; donors were largely white British and included more females.

In the case of this clone: The antigen is undetermined. Other nucleotide sequences from this sample produce the same CDR3.

Germline V lookup: CDR1 LGHDT, CDR2 YNNKEL (reference sequence). The CDR3 is 12 amino acids. Trimming left V 0 bases short and J 5 bases short, with 4 bases between. Some clones are missing from TCRdb's copy, which holds only in-frame ones; the method was immunoSEQ multiplex PCR. Altogether 120,000 or so clones are present, approximately 88% being singletons, with the ten largest covering around 30%. The sequence was obtained from an adult in good health. The chain uses TRBV3-1 (or the pseudogene TRBV3-2) and TRBJ2-5; D gene ambiguous. Sequenced here: peripheral blood, sampled on day 0 of AZD1222 vaccination. CDR3 amino acids: CASSQDVETQYF. Written as DNA, the CDR3 is TGTGCCAGCAGCCAAGACGTGGAGACCCAGTACTTC.